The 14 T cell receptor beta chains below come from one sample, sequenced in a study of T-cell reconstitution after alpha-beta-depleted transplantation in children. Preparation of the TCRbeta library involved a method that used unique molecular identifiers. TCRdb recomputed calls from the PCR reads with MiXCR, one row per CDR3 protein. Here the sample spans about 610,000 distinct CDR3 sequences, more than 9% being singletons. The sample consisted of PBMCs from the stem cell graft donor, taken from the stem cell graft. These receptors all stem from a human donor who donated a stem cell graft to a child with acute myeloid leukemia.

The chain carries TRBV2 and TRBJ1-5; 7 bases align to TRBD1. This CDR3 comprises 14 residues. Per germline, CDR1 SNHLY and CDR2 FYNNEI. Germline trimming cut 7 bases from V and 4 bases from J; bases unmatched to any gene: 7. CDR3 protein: CASTINRGNQPQHF. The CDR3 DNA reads TGTGCCAGCACCATTAACAGGGGTAATCAGCCCCAGCATTTT.

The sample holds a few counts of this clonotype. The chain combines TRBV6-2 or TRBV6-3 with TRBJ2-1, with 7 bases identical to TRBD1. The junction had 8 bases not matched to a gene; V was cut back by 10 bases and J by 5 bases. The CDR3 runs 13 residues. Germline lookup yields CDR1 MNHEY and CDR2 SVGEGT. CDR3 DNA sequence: TGTGCCACACAGGGGCCCACACACAATGAGCAGTTCTTC. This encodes CATQGPTHNEQFF.

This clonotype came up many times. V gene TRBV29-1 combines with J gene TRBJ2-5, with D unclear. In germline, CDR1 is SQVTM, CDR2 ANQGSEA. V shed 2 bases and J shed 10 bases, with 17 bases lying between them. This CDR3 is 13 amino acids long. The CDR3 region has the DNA TGCAGCGTTGAATCAAAACGTTCATGGGACCAGTACTTC. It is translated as CSVESKRSWDQYF.

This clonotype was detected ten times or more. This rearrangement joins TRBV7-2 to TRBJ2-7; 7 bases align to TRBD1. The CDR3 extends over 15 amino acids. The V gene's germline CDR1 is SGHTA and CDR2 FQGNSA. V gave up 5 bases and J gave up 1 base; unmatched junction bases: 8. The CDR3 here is CASSTHGTASYEQYF. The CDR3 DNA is TGTGCCAGCAGCACCCACGGGACAGCTTCCTACGAGCAGTACTTC. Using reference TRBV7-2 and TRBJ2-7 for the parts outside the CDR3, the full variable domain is GAGVSQSPSNKVTEKGKDVELRCDPISGHTALYWYRQSLGQGLEFLIYFQGNSAPDKSGLPSDRFSAERTGGSVSTLTIQRTQQEDSAVYLCASSTHGTASYEQYFGPGTRLTVT.

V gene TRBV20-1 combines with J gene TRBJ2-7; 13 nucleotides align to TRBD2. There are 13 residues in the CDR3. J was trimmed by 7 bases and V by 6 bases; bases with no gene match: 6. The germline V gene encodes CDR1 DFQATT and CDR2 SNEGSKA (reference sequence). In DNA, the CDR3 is TGCAGTGCCGGACTAGCGGGAGTGGGAGAGCAGTACTTC. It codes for CSAGLAGVGEQYF.

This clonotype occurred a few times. The CDR3 DNA is TGCAGCGCCCGCATGGGGCAAGAGACCCAGTACTTC. Protein product: CSARMGQETQYF. The chain couples TRBV29-1 to TRBJ2-5; D unresolved. The CDR3 has 12 amino acids. The ends were cut back, 7 bases at V and 2 bases at J, with 11 bases in the middle. CDR1 SQVTM and CDR2 ANQGSEA come from the germline V gene.

As DNA, the CDR3 is TGTGCCATCAAGGGAGTGGGGAACACTGAAGCTTTCTTT. Translated: CAIKGVGNTEAFF. V usage is TRBV10-3 and J usage is TRBJ1-1, with D uncertain. This CDR3 comprises 13 residues. Germline values: CDR1 ENHRY, CDR2 SYGVKD. Trimming shortened V by 7 bases and J by 1 base, and 10 bases separated the two germline ends.

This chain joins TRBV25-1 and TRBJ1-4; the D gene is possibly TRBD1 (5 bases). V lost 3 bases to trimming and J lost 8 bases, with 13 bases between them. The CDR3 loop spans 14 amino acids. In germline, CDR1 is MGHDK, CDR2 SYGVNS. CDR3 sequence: CASSERQGEEKLFF. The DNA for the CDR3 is TGTGCCAGCAGTGAGCGTCAGGGAGAGGAAAAACTGTTTTTT.

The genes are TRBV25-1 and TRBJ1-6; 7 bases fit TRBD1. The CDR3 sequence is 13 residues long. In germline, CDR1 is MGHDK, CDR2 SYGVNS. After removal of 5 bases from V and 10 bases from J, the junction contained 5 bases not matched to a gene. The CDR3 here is CASSRAGGSPLHF. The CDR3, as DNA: TGTGCCAGCAGTAGAGCAGGGGGGTCACCCCTCCACTTT. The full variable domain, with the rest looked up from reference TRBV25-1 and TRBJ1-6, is EADIYQTPRYLVIGTGKKITLECSQTMGHDKMYWYQQDPGMELHLIHYSYGVNSTEKGDLSSESTVSRIRTEHFPLTLESARPSHTSQYLCASSRAGGSPLHFGNGTRLTVT.

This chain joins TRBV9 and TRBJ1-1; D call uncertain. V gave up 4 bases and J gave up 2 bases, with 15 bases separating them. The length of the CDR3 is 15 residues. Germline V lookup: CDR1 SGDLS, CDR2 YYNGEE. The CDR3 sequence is CASSPSGRQNTEAFF. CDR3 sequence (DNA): TGTGCCAGCAGCCCTTCCGGTAGACAAAACACTGAAGCTTTCTTT.

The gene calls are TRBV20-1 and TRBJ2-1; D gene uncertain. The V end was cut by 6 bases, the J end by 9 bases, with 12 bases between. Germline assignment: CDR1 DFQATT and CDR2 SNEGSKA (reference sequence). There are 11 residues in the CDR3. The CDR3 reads CSAKEGVEQFF. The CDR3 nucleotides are TGCAGTGCCAAGGAAGGAGTTGAGCAGTTCTTC.

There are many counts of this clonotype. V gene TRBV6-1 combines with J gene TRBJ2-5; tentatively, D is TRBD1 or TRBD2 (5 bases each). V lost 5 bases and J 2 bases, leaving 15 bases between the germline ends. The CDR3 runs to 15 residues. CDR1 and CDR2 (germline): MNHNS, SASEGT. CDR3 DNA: TGTGCCAGCAGTCCGTTGTTCAGGGAGCAAGAGACCCAGTACTTC. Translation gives CASSPLFREQETQYF.

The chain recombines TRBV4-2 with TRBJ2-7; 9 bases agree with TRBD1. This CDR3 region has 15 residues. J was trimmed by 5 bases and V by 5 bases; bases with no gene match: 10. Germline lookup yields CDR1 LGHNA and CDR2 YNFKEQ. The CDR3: CASSATWDRANEQYF. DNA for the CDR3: TGTGCCAGCAGCGCAACCTGGGACAGGGCCAACGAGCAGTACTTC.

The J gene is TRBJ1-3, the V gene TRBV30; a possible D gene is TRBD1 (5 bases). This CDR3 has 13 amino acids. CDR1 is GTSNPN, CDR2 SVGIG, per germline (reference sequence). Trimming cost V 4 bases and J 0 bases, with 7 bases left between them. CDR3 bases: TGTGCCTGGAAGGGACTCTCTGGAAACACCATATATTTT. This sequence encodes CAWKGLSGNTIYF.